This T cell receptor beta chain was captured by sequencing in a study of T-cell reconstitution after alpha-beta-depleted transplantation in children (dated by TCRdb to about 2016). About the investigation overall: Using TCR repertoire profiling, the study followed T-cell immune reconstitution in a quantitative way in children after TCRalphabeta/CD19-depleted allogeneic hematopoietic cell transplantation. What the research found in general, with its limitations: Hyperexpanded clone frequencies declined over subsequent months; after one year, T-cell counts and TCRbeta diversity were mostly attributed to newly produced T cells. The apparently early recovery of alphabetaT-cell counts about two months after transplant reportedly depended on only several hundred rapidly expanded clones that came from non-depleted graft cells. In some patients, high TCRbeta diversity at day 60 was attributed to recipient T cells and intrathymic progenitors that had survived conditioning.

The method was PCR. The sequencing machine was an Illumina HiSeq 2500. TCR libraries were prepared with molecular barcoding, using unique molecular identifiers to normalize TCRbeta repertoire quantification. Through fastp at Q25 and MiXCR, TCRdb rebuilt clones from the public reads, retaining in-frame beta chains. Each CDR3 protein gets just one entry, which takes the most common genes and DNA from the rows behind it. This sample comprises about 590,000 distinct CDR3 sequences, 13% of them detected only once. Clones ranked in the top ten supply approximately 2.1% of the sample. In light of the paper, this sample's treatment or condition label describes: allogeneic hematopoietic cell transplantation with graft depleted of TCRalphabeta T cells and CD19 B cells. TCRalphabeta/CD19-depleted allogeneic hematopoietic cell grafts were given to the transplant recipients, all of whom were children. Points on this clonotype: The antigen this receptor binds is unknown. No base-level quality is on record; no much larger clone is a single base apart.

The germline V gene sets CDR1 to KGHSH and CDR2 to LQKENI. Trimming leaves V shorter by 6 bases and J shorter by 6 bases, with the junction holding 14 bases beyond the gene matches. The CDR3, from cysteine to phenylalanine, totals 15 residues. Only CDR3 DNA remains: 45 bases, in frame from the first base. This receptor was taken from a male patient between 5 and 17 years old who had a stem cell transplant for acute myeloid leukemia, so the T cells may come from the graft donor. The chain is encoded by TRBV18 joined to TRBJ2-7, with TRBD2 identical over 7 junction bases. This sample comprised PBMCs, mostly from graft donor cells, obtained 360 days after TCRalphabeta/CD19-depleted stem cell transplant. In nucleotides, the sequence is TGTGCCAGCTCGCCAGACTGGGGAGGGCCCAGCGAGCAGTACTTC. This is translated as CASSPDWGGPSEQYF.